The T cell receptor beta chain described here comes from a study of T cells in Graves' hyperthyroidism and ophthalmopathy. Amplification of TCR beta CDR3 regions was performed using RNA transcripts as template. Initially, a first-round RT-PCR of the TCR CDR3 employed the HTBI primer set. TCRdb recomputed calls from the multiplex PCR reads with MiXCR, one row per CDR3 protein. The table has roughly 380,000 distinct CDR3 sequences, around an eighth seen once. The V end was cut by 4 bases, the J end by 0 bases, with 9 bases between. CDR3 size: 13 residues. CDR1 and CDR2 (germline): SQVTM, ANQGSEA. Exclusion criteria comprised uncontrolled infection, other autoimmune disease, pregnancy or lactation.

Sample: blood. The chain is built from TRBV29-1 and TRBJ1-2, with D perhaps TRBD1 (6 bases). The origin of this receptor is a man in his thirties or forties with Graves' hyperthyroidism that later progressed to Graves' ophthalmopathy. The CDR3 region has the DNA TGCAGCGTTGGGGGGGCATCTAACTATGGCTACACCTTC. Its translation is CSVGGASNYGYTF. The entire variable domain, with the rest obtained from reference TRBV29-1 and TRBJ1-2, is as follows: SAVISQKPSRDICQRGTSLTIQCQVDSQVTMMFWYRQQPGQSLTLIATANQGSEATYESGFVIDKFPISRPNLTFSTLTVSNMSPEDSSIYLCSVGGASNYGYTFGSGTRLTVV.